A single sample is the source of the 19 T cell receptor beta chains below, sequenced in a study of control samples from healthy donors and cancer patients. Profiled with immunoSEQ multiplex PCR; TCRdb holds only in-frame clones, not every one. The table records some 130,000 clones, roughly 91% of them present only once. Sequencing was carried out using PBMCs. The receptors stem from a middle-aged man with head and neck cancer.

The V gene is TRBV2, the J gene TRBJ2-7; a possible D gene is TRBD1 (5 bases). Trimming pared 7 bases from V and 3 bases from J, leaving 22 bases between. The CDR3 runs 16 residues. Germline-derived CDR1 and CDR2 are SNHLY and FYNNEI. CDR3 in amino acids: CASTTRQGSTRYEQYF. The DNA for the CDR3 is TGTGCCAGCACTACCCGCCAGGGATCCACTCGCTACGAGCAGTACTTC.

The rearrangement links TRBV7-9 to TRBJ2-5; D remains unclear. The germline V gene has CDR1 SEHNR and CDR2 FQNEAQ (reference sequence). V was pared by 7 bases and J by 5 bases, with 14 bases between. This CDR3 contains 13 residues. The CDR3 DNA reads as TGTGCCAGCATTCTGGGTGATTGGGAGACCCAGTACTTC. This translates into CASILGDWETQYF.

The V gene is TRBV6-5, the J gene TRBJ1-6, with D tentatively TRBD1 (5 bases). Deletions cut 5 bases from V and 10 bases from J, with 15 bases between. This CDR3 has 14 residues. CDR1 MNHEY and CDR2 SVGAGI come from the germline V gene. The DNA of the CDR3 is TGTGCCAGCAGTCCGCCGGGGCCAGAATCACCCCTCCACTTT. Translation gives CASSPPGPESPLHF.

The rearrangement uses TRBV7-9 and TRBJ2-3; D might be TRBD2 (5 bases). Germline V lookup: CDR1 SEHNR, CDR2 FQNEAQ (reference sequence). This CDR3 is built from 15 residues. Trimming took 5 bases from V and 2 from J, leaving 14 bases between them. CDR3 in DNA: TGTGCCAGCAGCCTCGGGGTGGGCGTCACAGATACGCAGTATTTT. This encodes CASSLGVGVTDTQYF.

This chain links TRBV29-1 with TRBJ1-1; the D is unclear. The CDR3 runs to 14 residues. V lost 8 bases and J 1 base, leaving 17 bases between the germline ends. CDR1 SQVTM and CDR2 ANQGSEA come from the germline V gene. The CDR3 coding sequence is TGCAGCTCCCTTATGCGCGCCGGGAACACTGAAGCTTTCTTT. Residues: CSSLMRAGNTEAFF.

The J gene is TRBJ2-7, the V gene TRBV5-8; 9 bases line up with TRBD1. Trimming cost V 5 bases and J 2 bases; bases outside gene matches: 8. Per the germline V gene, CDR1 is SGHTS and CDR2 is YDEGEE. This CDR3 has 15 residues. The CDR3 loop is CASSTGQGWAYEQYF. The CDR3 DNA follows: TGTGCCAGCAGTACCGGACAGGGGTGGGCCTACGAGCAGTACTTC.

J is TRBJ2-1 and V is TRBV4-1; 7 bases are shared with TRBD2. Germline V gene data show CDR1 as MGHRA and CDR2 as YSYEKL. The CDR3 runs 17 residues. V shed 1 base, J shed 3 bases, and the junction held 9 bases outside the gene matches. CDR3 in DNA: TGCGCCAGCAGCCAAGGTCGGGCTAGCGGCCACTACAATGAGCAGTTCTTC. Translation: CASSQGRASGHYNEQFF.

The chain couples TRBV7-4 to TRBJ2-7, with D possibly being TRBD1 (5 bases). Germline CDR1 SGHVT, CDR2 SQSDAQ. With 2 bases removed from V and 0 bases from J, the gap between germline ends came to 17 bases. The CDR3 is 17 amino acids. The CDR3 protein is CASSLNWRTYHSYEQYF. CDR3 DNA sequence: TGTGCCAGCAGCTTAAATTGGCGGACATATCACTCCTACGAGCAGTACTTC.

The V gene is TRBV27, the J gene TRBJ1-6; 7 bases map to TRBD1. V lost 7 bases and J lost 3; bases outside the gene matches: 6. CDR3 length: 15 amino acids. The germline V gene encodes CDR1 MNHEY and CDR2 SMNVEV (reference sequence). The CDR3 region is CASTLTGNYNSPLHF. CDR3 sequence (DNA): TGTGCCAGCACCTTGACAGGGAACTATAATTCACCCCTCCACTTT.

The chain recombines TRBV5-1 with TRBJ2-2, with no clear D. The V end was cut by 4 bases, the J end by 4 bases, with 5 bases between. The CDR3 runs to 12 residues. Germline loops: CDR1 SGHRS, CDR2 YFSETQ. CDR3 region: CASSHPTGELFF. In DNA form, the CDR3 reads TGCGCCAGCAGCCATCCCACCGGGGAGCTGTTTTTT.

The J gene is TRBJ2-7, the V gene TRBV27; maybe TRBD1 (6 bases). Deletions cut 5 bases from V and 4 bases from J, with 24 bases between. The CDR3 loop spans 17 amino acids. Germline-derived CDR1 and CDR2 are MNHEY and SMNVEV (reference sequence). The CDR3 nucleotides read TGTGCCAGCAGTCCAACCCTCTCGGCAGGGGTTTCGTACGAGCAGTACTTC. It specifies CASSPTLSAGVSYEQYF.

This clone was recorded once. The chain is built from TRBV19 and TRBJ2-1; 8 positions agree with TRBD2. The trim removed 6 bases at V and 4 bases at J, leaving 8 bases unmatched. Germline V gene data show CDR1 as LNHDA and CDR2 as SQIVND (reference sequence). The CDR3 spans 15 residues. The DNA for the CDR3 is TGTGCCAGTAGCTTCACTAGCGGCCCTTACAATGAGCAGTTCTTC. Its translation: CASSFTSGPYNEQFF.

The gene calls are TRBV2 and TRBJ2-1; D gene unclear. CDR3 length equals 13 residues. With 4 bases removed from V and 3 bases from J, the gap between germline ends came to 7 bases. CDR1 and CDR2 from the germline V gene are SNHLY and FYNNEI. The CDR3: CASSVENYNEQFF. As DNA, the CDR3 is TGTGCCAGCAGTGTAGAAAACTACAATGAGCAGTTCTTC.

V usage is TRBV19 and J usage is TRBJ1-2, with TRBD1 matching 8 bases. CDR1 LNHDA and CDR2 SQIVND come from the germline V gene (reference sequence). The length of the CDR3 is 16 residues. Unmatched junction bases numbered 14, after V lost 4 bases and J lost 7 bases. The CDR3 here is CASSKLRQGRDFGYTF. The CDR3 DNA sequence: TGTGCCAGTAGTAAACTTCGACAGGGGAGAGATTTTGGCTACACCTTC.

This chain links TRBV9 with TRBJ2-7; D uncertain. CDR1 is SGDLS and CDR2 is YYNGEE in the germline V gene. The CDR3 has 15 residues. Trimming removed 3 bases at V and 3 bases at J, with 16 bases between. DNA for the CDR3: TGTGCCAGCAGCGCCCTCGGAAACACAGACTACGAGCAGTACTTC. Amino acid sequence: CASSALGNTDYEQYF.

J is TRBJ1-1 and V is TRBV18; no definite D call. This CDR3 contains 13 residues. Between the trimmed V and J ends, which lost 2 bases and 0 bases, there was a span of 4 bases. CDR1 and CDR2 from the germline V gene are KGHSH and LQKENI. The CDR3 DNA reads as TGTGCCAGCTCACCAAACGTGAACACTGAAGCTTTCTTT. This encodes CASSPNVNTEAFF. The full variable domain, its missing parts supplied by reference TRBV18 and TRBJ1-1, is NAGVMQNPRHLVRRRGQEARLRCSPMKGHSHVYWYRQLPEEGLKFMVYLQKENIIDESGMPKERFSAEFPKEGPSILRIQQVVRGDSAAYFCASSPNVNTEAFFGQGTRLTVV.

V is TRBV18 and J is TRBJ2-3, with a weak D call TRBD2 (6 bases). The CDR3 has 15 amino acids. Germline CDR1 KGHSH, CDR2 LQKENI. Deletions cut 0 bases from V and 6 bases from J, with 13 bases between. DNA for the CDR3: TGTGCCAGCTCACCACCTATTGTGGCGGGGGATACGCAGTATTTT. Translation gives CASSPPIVAGDTQYF. The full variable domain, completed using reference TRBV18 and TRBJ2-3, is NAGVMQNPRHLVRRRGQEARLRCSPMKGHSHVYWYRQLPEEGLKFMVYLQKENIIDESGMPKERFSAEFPKEGPSILRIQQVVRGDSAAYFCASSPPIVAGDTQYFGPGTRLTVL.

This clone was detected once. V gene TRBV9 combines with J gene TRBJ1-2; 8 positions agree with TRBD1. Unmatched junction bases numbered 6, after V lost 4 bases and J lost 4 bases. The CDR3 runs 14 residues. Germline V lookup: CDR1 SGDLS, CDR2 YYNGEE. The CDR3 bases are TGTGCCAGCAGCCGGACAGGGACCGCCTATGGCTACACCTTC. It encodes CASSRTGTAYGYTF.

This clone was seen just once. CDR3: CASSRPPGQGNNEQFF. The CDR3 nucleotides read TGTGCCAGCAGTCGACCGCCGGGACAGGGGAACAATGAGCAGTTCTTC. This chain links TRBV27 with TRBJ2-1; TRBD1 matches 10 bases. Per the germline V gene, CDR1 is MNHEY and CDR2 is SMNVEV (reference sequence). V lost 5 bases and J lost 5; bases outside the gene matches: 9. This CDR3 is built from 16 residues.